The 19 T cell receptor beta chains in this list originate from one sample, sequenced in a study of blood T cell repertoires in COVID-19. Produced via immunoSEQ multiplex PCR; TCRdb's table is partial and in-frame only. The sample has roughly 100,000 clones; over 75% are singletons. The sample consisted of peripheral blood. These receptor sequences come from a human donor in a cohort sampled during active COVID-19.

The CDR3 DNA reads as TGTGCCAGCAGCCAAGATATGACCGGGGAGCTGTTTTTT. This encodes CASSQDMTGELFF. The V call is TRBV4-2, the J call TRBJ2-2; the D is unclear. The CDR3 contains 13 residues. Germline CDR1 reads LGHNA; CDR2 reads YNFKEQ. V lost 0 bases and J lost 5, with 4 bases in between.

The V call is TRBV14, the J call TRBJ1-2; TRBD1 aligns across 7 bases. The CDR3 is 17 amino acids. With V trimmed by 1 base and J by 3 bases, 11 bases remained unmatched. CDR1 SGHDN and CDR2 FVKESK come from the germline V gene. In DNA form, the CDR3 reads TGTGCCAGCAGCCAAGGATATAGACAGGGTTTCGACTATGGCTACACCTTC. Translated: CASSQGYRQGFDYGYTF.

The chain uses TRBV9 and TRBJ2-3, with TRBD2 matching over 7 bases. Germline trimming cut 0 bases from V and 6 bases from J; bases unmatched to any gene: 10. Germline assignment: CDR1 SGDLS and CDR2 YYNGEE. This CDR3 has 16 residues. For the CDR3, the DNA is TGTGCCAGCAGCGTAGGTGCAGCGGGGAACGGGGATACGCAGTATTTT. It is translated as CASSVGAAGNGDTQYF. Full variable domain (missing parts from reference TRBV9 and TRBJ2-3): DSGVTQTPKHLITATGQRVTLRCSPRSGDLSVYWYQQSLDQGLQFLIQYYNGEERAKGNILERFSAQQFPDLHSELNLSSLELGDSALYFCASSVGAAGNGDTQYFGPGTRLTVL.

The chain is built from TRBV12-3 or TRBV12-4 and TRBJ2-1, with no clear D. Trimming took 2 bases from V and 7 from J, leaving 9 bases between them. The CDR3 is made up of 13 amino acids. The CDR3 here is CASSLSTWNEQFF. CDR3 in DNA: TGTGCCAGCAGTTTATCTACTTGGAATGAGCAGTTCTTC.

The chain uses TRBV6-5 and TRBJ1-2, with D perhaps TRBD1 (5 bases). Germline CDR1 is MNHEY and CDR2 is SVGAGI. CDR3 length: 15 residues. V lost 0 bases and J lost 10, with 18 bases in between. CDR3 sequence: CASSYSMSAGHPYTF. The DNA for the CDR3 is TGTGCCAGCAGTTACTCGATGTCAGCCGGACACCCCTACACCTTC.

V usage is TRBV9 and J usage is TRBJ1-1, with D possibly being TRBD1 (6 bases). This CDR3 contains 14 residues. In germline, CDR1 is SGDLS, CDR2 YYNGEE. Trimming took 1 base from V and 4 from J, leaving 11 bases between them. CDR3: CASSVTGLSTEAFF. The CDR3 DNA is TGTGCCAGCAGCGTAACAGGGTTGAGCACTGAAGCTTTCTTT.

The chain uses TRBV30 and TRBJ2-4, with a weak D call TRBD1 (5 bases). CDR3 length: 14 residues. Germline V gene data show CDR1 as GTSNPN and CDR2 as SVGIG (reference sequence). V lost 0 bases and J lost 4, with 10 bases in between. CDR3 coding DNA: TGTGCCTGGAGTGTCACAGGACCGAAAAACATTCAGTACTTC. Its translation: CAWSVTGPKNIQYF.

This chain connects TRBV4-3 to TRBJ2-1, with 9 nucleotides matching TRBD2. Germline trimming cut 1 base from V and 6 bases from J; bases unmatched to any gene: 7. Germline CDR1 LGHNA, CDR2 YSLEER. This CDR3 is built from 16 residues. CDR3 amino acids: CASSQGGGGEFNEQFF. In DNA form, the CDR3 reads TGCGCCAGCAGCCAAGGGGGCGGGGGGGAGTTCAATGAGCAGTTCTTC.

This rearrangement joins TRBV7-3 to TRBJ2-6, with D possibly matching TRBD1 (6 bases). Germline CDR1 is SGHTA and CDR2 is FQGTGA. The V and J ends lost 10 bases and 4 bases respectively, with 11 bases between them. This CDR3 contains 13 residues. The CDR3 is CATRGSGANVLTF. The CDR3 DNA reads as TGTGCCACTAGGGGGTCCGGGGCCAACGTCCTGACTTTC.

The chain links TRBV20-1 to TRBJ2-5; D is unresolved. Trimming removed 3 bases from V and 3 bases from J, with 14 bases in between. Germline-derived CDR1 and CDR2 are DFQATT and SNEGSKA (reference sequence). This CDR3 is built from 14 residues. CDR3 coding DNA: TGCAGTGCTAGTTCCGGGTCCGGTAAAGAGACCCAGTACTTC. It yields the protein CSASSGSGKETQYF.

The chain is built from TRBV7-2 and TRBJ2-7; perhaps TRBD2 as D (6 bases). Germline lookup yields CDR1 SGHTA and CDR2 FQGNSA. This CDR3 has 16 residues. V was pared by 1 base and J by 4 bases, with 17 bases between. In nucleotides, the CDR3 is TGTGCCAGCAGCTTAGGGGGTCCAGCGGGCGGATACGAGCAGTACTTC. This sequence encodes CASSLGGPAGGYEQYF.

This rearrangement joins TRBV11-2 to TRBJ2-1; 13 bases map to TRBD2. Germline lookup yields CDR1 SGHAT and CDR2 FQNNGV. The CDR3 totals 15 residues. V was pared by 5 bases and J by 7 bases, with 5 bases of the junction left unmatched. The CDR3 loop reads CASSTGLAGSNEQFF. The CDR3 nucleotides read TGTGCCAGCAGCACGGGACTAGCGGGATCAAATGAGCAGTTCTTC.

V usage is TRBV9 and J usage is TRBJ1-6; D not resolved. V lost 0 bases and J 7 bases, leaving 11 bases between the germline ends. The CDR3 has 15 residues. Germline V CDR1 and CDR2: SGDLS, YYNGEE. The CDR3 loop reads CASSVATRENSPLHF. DNA for the CDR3: TGTGCCAGCAGCGTAGCTACCCGGGAGAATTCACCCCTCCACTTT.

CDR3 DNA: TGTGCCAACTCTAGGGGGGGACACGAGCAGTACTTC. It yields the protein CANSRGGHEQYF. The chain has TRBV10-3 and TRBJ2-7; D might be TRBD2 (7 bases). The V gene's germline CDR1 is ENHRY and CDR2 SYGVKD. The CDR3 loop spans 12 amino acids. V was clipped by 10 bases and J by 5 bases, with 15 bases between them.

The V gene is TRBV7-9, the J gene TRBJ1-4; D may be TRBD1 (6 bases). The CDR3 runs to 17 residues. The V and J ends lost 6 bases and 2 bases respectively, with 19 bases between them. CDR1 is SEHNR and CDR2 is FQNEAQ in the germline V gene (reference sequence). The CDR3 sequence is CASRQGVRGRTNEKLFF. The CDR3 DNA reads TGTGCCAGCAGGCAAGGGGTGCGGGGGCGCACTAATGAAAAACTGTTTTTT. The variable domain in full, with the rest retrieved from reference TRBV7-9 and TRBJ1-4, is DTGVSQNPRHKITKRGQNVTFRCDPISEHNRLYWYRQTLGQGPEFLTYFQNEAQLEKSRLLSDRFSAERPKGSFSTLEIQRTEQGDSAMYLCASRQGVRGRTNEKLFFGSGTQLSVL.

The rearrangement joins TRBV7-2 to TRBJ1-3; D is perhaps TRBD1 (5 bases). V lost 3 bases and J lost 0, with 9 bases in between. The CDR3 has 15 amino acids. Germline CDR1 reads SGHTA; CDR2 reads FQGNSA. CDR3 amino acids: CASSFYRPSGNTIYF. CDR3 DNA sequence: TGTGCCAGCAGCTTTTACAGGCCCTCTGGAAACACCATATATTTT.

CDR3 amino acids: CASSRNQPQHF. In DNA, the CDR3 is TGTGCCAGCAGTCGGAATCAGCCCCAGCATTTT. The rearrangement uses TRBV28 and TRBJ1-5; no reliable D call. CDR1 is MDHEN, CDR2 SYDVKM, per germline. CDR3 size: 11 residues. The V end was cut by 5 bases, the J end by 4 bases, with 3 bases between.

The chain carries TRBV5-5 and TRBJ2-7, with D perhaps TRBD2 (6 bases). Trimming left V 0 bases short and J 2 bases short, with 15 bases between. Germline V gene lookup returns CDR1 SGHKS and CDR2 YYEKEE (reference sequence). The CDR3 contains 16 residues. The CDR3 is CASSLAWGVVAYEQYF. The CDR3 DNA sequence: TGTGCCAGCAGCTTGGCGTGGGGGGTAGTAGCCTACGAGCAGTACTTC. Full variable domain (outside the CDR3, taken from reference TRBV5-5 and TRBJ2-7): DAGVTQSPTHLIKTRGQQVTLRCSPISGHKSVSWYQQVLGQGPQFIFQYYEKEERGRGNFPDRFSARQFPNYSSELNVNALLLGDSALYLCASSLAWGVVAYEQYFGPGTRLTVT.

The chain links TRBV6-2 or TRBV6-3 to TRBJ2-3; TRBD2 aligns across 7 bases. Germline lookup yields CDR1 MNHEY and CDR2 SVGEGT. V dropped 4 bases and J dropped 6; count of bases not matched to a gene: 13. This CDR3 comprises 16 residues. The CDR3: CASSSRDYALTDTQYF. The CDR3 DNA reads TGTGCCAGCAGTTCCAGGGACTACGCCCTCACGGATACGCAGTATTTT.